A single count supports the clone carrying this TCR beta chain. This specimen comes from a study of blood T cell repertoires in COVID-19. Produced via immunoSEQ multiplex PCR; TCRdb's table is partial and in-frame only. The sample carries a few hundred thousand clones, about 90% recorded once. Germline loops: CDR1 SNHLY, CDR2 FYNNEI. V lost 3 bases, J lost 5 bases, and 8 bases stayed unmatched. The CDR3 covers 15 residues. The sequencing sample was made of PBMCs or T cells enriched from blood (not recorded which). The TCR originated in a woman aged 25 to 39 who had recovered from COVID-19. The V and J genes are TRBV2 and TRBJ2-3, with 7 bases that match TRBD2. Here the CDR3 DNA reads TGTGCCAGCAGTGAGCTAGCGGTGCCCTTAGATACGCAGTATTTT. Its translation: CASSELAVPLDTQYF.